These T cell receptor beta chains were read from a single sample in a study of blood T cell repertoires in COVID-19. Sequencing was performed with immunoSEQ multiplex PCR; in TCRdb, only in-frame clones are kept and a portion is missing. The sample has about 190,000 clones; roughly 80% are singletons. The source material was peripheral blood. Every receptor here comes from a woman between 50 and 59 years old with acute or convalescent COVID-19. Each CDR3 is given with its conserved first and last residue. A D gene is named only where the DNA matches it firmly. A row's size may be missing; if present it is once, few, many or a size class.

v_call	clone_size	d_call	cdr3_length	j_call	cdr3_aa	cdr3_nt
TRBV11-3	.	TRBD2	16	TRBJ2-1	CASSSRLAGSYNEQFF	TGTGCCAGCAGCTCCCGACTAGCGGGGTCCTACAATGAGCAGTTCTTC
TRBV2	.	.	16	TRBJ1-6	CASKRVAGPRDSPLHF	TGTGCCAGCAAGAGGGTTGCAGGCCCGAGGGATTCACCCCTCCACTTT
TRBV7-2	.	TRBD1	15	TRBJ1-2	CASRLNRGVSYGYTF	TGTGCCAGCAGACTAAACAGGGGCGTTTCCTATGGCTACACCTTC
TRBV5-6	.	.	14	TRBJ1-3	CASSFFGSGNTIYF	TGTGCCAGCAGCTTTTTCGGTTCTGGAAACACCATATATTTT
TRBV11-2	.	.	14	TRBJ1-3	CASSLERSGNTIYF	TGTGCCAGCAGCTTAGAGAGGTCTGGAAACACCATATATTTT
TRBV5-1	.	.	13	TRBJ2-5	CASSLGSSETQYF	TGCGCCAGCAGCTTGGGTTCGTCAGAGACCCAGTACTTC
TRBV19	.	TRBD2	15	TRBJ2-2	CASSSSGSGTGELFF	TGTGCCAGTAGTTCTAGCGGGAGCGGGACCGGGGAGCTGTTTTTT
TRBV29-1	.	.	13	TRBJ2-1	CSVEPSTYNEQFF	TGCAGCGTTGAGCCTAGCACTTACAATGAGCAGTTCTTC
TRBV7-2	.	.	16	TRBJ1-2	CASSLVVPGSSYGYTF	TGTGCCAGCAGCTTAGTTGTTCCGGGGTCATCCTACGGCTACACCTTC
TRBV28	.	.	14	TRBJ1-5	CAITTGRPGQPQHF	TGTGCCATCACGACAGGTCGTCCGGGGCAGCCCCAGCATTTT
TRBV30	.	.	12	TRBJ2-3	CAWSVGADTQYF	TGTGCCTGGAGTGTAGGAGCAGATACGCAGTATTTT
TRBV27	.	TRBD1	14	TRBJ1-2	CASSLLQGNDGYTF	TGTGCCAGCAGTCTCCTACAGGGGAACGATGGCTACACCTTC
TRBV4-1	.	.	13	TRBJ2-7	CASRGRARYEQYF	TGCGCCAGCAGGGGCAGGGCTCGGTACGAGCAGTACTTC
TRBV28	.	.	14	TRBJ1-5	CASSPYMGGQPQHF	TGTGCCAGCAGTCCTTACATGGGGGGTCAGCCCCAGCATTTT
TRBV29-1	.	.	13	TRBJ2-5	CSVEFRLQETQYF	TGCAGCGTTGAGTTTAGACTCCAAGAGACCCAGTACTTC
TRBV10-1	.	.	13	TRBJ1-1	CAGPIDRIAEAFF	TGCGCCGGGCCCATCGACAGAATCGCTGAAGCTTTCTTT
TRBV18	.	TRBD1	17	TRBJ2-6	CASQSDRGTSGANVLTF	TGTGCCAGCCAGTCCGACAGGGGGACCTCTGGGGCCAACGTCCTGACTTTC
TRBV3-1/TRBV3-2	.	.	15	TRBJ1-2	CASSQQSGANYGYTF	TGTGCCAGCAGCCAACAGAGCGGAGCTAACTATGGCTACACCTTC
TRBV9	.	TRBD2	15	TRBJ2-7	CASSPRQTSNHEQYF	TGTGCCAGCAGCCCCCGACAGACTAGCAACCACGAGCAGTACTTC
TRBV30	.	TRBD2	16	TRBJ2-1	CAWSPRTSGPYNEQFF	TGTGCCTGGAGTCCCAGGACTAGCGGACCGTACAATGAGCAGTTCTTC
TRBV2	few	TRBD2	15	TRBJ2-1	CASTGVTSGYNEQFF	TGTGCCAGCACCGGTGTCACTAGCGGCTACAATGAGCAGTTCTTC
TRBV5-6	.	TRBD2	16	TRBJ2-3	CASRPTSGTLTDTQYF	TGTGCCAGCAGACCGACTAGCGGGACGCTCACAGATACGCAGTATTTT
TRBV6-5	.	TRBD1	15	TRBJ2-6	CASRTGMAGANVLTF	TGTGCCAGCCGGACAGGGATGGCTGGGGCCAACGTCCTGACTTTC
TRBV6-6	.	.	14	TRBJ2-7	CASSSGVGKYEQYF	TGTGCCAGCAGTTCAGGGGTCGGCAAATACGAGCAGTACTTC
TRBV18	.	.	16	TRBJ2-5	CASSPPGSGVQETQYF	TGTGCCAGCTCACCACCGGGGAGCGGTGTTCAAGAGACCCAGTACTTC